The rows below give T cell receptor beta chains drawn from one sample of a study of siplizumab effects on memory and regulatory T cells. Clones were read by immunoSEQ multiplex PCR, and TCRdb kept only the in-frame ones, dropping some. The repertoire holds roughly 68,000 clones, 95% to 98% seen once, with more than 0.075% in the top ten. What was sequenced was naive CD8+ T cells sorted from blood. The source is a human donor in good health. Each CDR3 is given with its conserved first and last residue. Fields, in order: CDR3 protein, V gene, clone size. A row's size may be missing; if present it is once, few, many or a size class.

CASSYLGPRDTQYF TRBV6-6 -
CASSEGLAEYISSYNEQFF TRBV28 -
CASRTGFRQPQHF TRBV21-1 -
CASSQDRGAGNTIYF TRBV4-2 once
CASSANGGANEQFF TRBV9 -
CASGPTGGDTEAFF TRBV12-5 -
CASSLQYTEAFF TRBV7-9 -
CASSPRQGDTEAFF TRBV4-2 -
CASSGTLGPSNQPQHF TRBV2 -
CASSLGLSGANVLTF TRBV5-6 -
CASSLGAPDTQYF TRBV7-9 -
CASSLKQGYEQYF TRBV14 -
CASSVGGGTYEQYF TRBV9 few
CASSARRQGNTEAFF TRBV19 -
CASSAGTSPYEQYF TRBV9 -
CASSEVLEGYTF TRBV5-4 -
CASSFHLPQTGLTEAFF TRBV7-8 -
CASSLGEGTDTQYF TRBV7-6 -
CASSSITYSYEQYF TRBV5-1 -
CASSLAEGSEEQYF TRBV11-3 -
CASSLWANQPQHF TRBV28 -
CASSSGLAGLLLYF TRBV7-9 -
CASSLGTGTMEQYF TRBV11-2 -
CASSSTMARIYETQYF TRBV5-1 -
CAWSDQGAFYEQYF TRBV30 -